The next 12 T cell receptor beta chains were all read from a single sample in a study of CD8+ T cells in alopecia areata. Following RNA extraction, reverse transcription yielded cDNA that acted as the sequencing template. TCRdb's table, derived via immunoSEQ multiplex PCR, lists solely in-frame clones and lacks some. Counted here are about 150,000 clones, about 90% occurring once; the ten biggest clones make up roughly 16%. The specimen comprised CD8+ T cells sorted from blood, sampled at week 0. These receptors all stem from a human donor with alopecia areata.

The chain couples TRBV29-1 to TRBJ2-1; D is possibly TRBD1 (6 bases). V was shortened by 0 bases and J by 4 bases, with 13 bases between the two germline ends. This CDR3 is 15 amino acids long. Germline V CDR1 and CDR2: SQVTM, ANQGSEA. In nucleotides, the CDR3 is TGCAGCGTTGAAGATTGGGTGGACAGATACAATGAGCAGTTCTTC. It translates to CSVEDWVDRYNEQFF.

The chain recombines TRBV27 with TRBJ2-1, with TRBD1 matching 7 bases. The CDR3 runs to 15 residues. The germline gives CDR1 MNHEY, CDR2 SMNVEV (reference sequence). The J segment lost 7 bases and the V segment lost 7 bases, leaving 13 bases of the junction unmatched. The CDR3 spells CASTSGTVGYNEQFF. The CDR3 DNA reads as TGTGCCAGCACCTCGGGGACAGTGGGATATAATGAGCAGTTCTTC.

The chain is built from TRBV14 and TRBJ2-2; TRBD1 aligns across 7 bases. Germline V gene sequence: CDR1 SGHDN, CDR2 FVKESK. The CDR3 loop spans 17 amino acids. V trimming: 2 bases; J trimming: 5 bases; junction bases outside the gene matches: 11. CDR3: CASSQRLSGTVTGELFF. The CDR3 nucleotides read TGTGCCAGCAGCCAACGCCTATCCGGGACAGTAACCGGGGAGCTGTTTTTT.

This chain links TRBV2 with TRBJ2-2, with D perhaps TRBD1 (5 bases). V lost 1 base, J lost 1 base, and 10 bases lay in between. CDR1 is SNHLY and CDR2 is FYNNEI in the germline V gene. CDR3 length: 16 amino acids. CDR3 DNA sequence: TGTGCCAGCAGTGAAGAAGGGGTCCTGAACACCGGGGAGCTGTTTTTT. It specifies CASSEEGVLNTGELFF.

As regards this clone: Other DNA sequences from this sample encode an identical CDR3 as well. The rearrangement joins TRBV27 to TRBJ2-7, with a tentative D call TRBD2 (6 bases). Germline loops: CDR1 MNHEY, CDR2 SMNVEV (reference sequence). The CDR3 has 11 amino acids. V was shortened by 8 bases and J by 2 bases, with 7 bases between the two germline ends. CDR3 nucleotide sequence: TGTGCCAGCGGAGGGCCCTACGAGCAGTACTTC. Protein: CASGGPYEQYF.

J is TRBJ2-7 and V is TRBV5-6; 10 bases fit TRBD1. The CDR3 loop spans 14 amino acids. Germline loops: CDR1 SGHDT, CDR2 YYEEEE. V trimming: 3 bases; J trimming: 5 bases; junction bases outside the gene matches: 5. The CDR3 nucleotides are TGTGCCAGCAGCTATGGGACAGGGGAGCACGAGCAGTACTTC. Protein: CASSYGTGEHEQYF. Together with reference TRBV5-6 and TRBJ2-7, the CDR3 gives the full variable domain: DAGVTQSPTHLIKTRGQQVTLRCSPKSGHDTVSWYQQALGQGPQFIFQYYEEEERQRGNFPDRFSGHQFPNYSSELNVNALLLGDSALYLCASSYGTGEHEQYFGPGTRLTVT.

A word on this clone: The junction differs from germline at one of its ends, possibly a read error. This chain links TRBV5-1 with TRBJ2-7; D is unresolved. This CDR3 is 13 amino acids long. Germline V lookup: CDR1 SGHRS, CDR2 YFSETQ. Here the CDR3 reads CASSLESSHEQYF. The CDR3 DNA sequence: TGCGCCAGCAGCTTGGAAAGCTCCCACGAGCAGTACTTC.

The chain uses TRBV6-6 and TRBJ2-7, with 11 bases lining up with TRBD1. Germline loops: CDR1 MNHNY, CDR2 SVGAGI (reference sequence). V lost 8 bases, J lost 3 bases, and 3 bases stayed unmatched. The CDR3 runs to 13 residues. The CDR3 reads CASQGQGGYEQYF. CDR3 nucleotides: TGTGCCAGCCAGGGACAGGGGGGCTACGAGCAGTACTTC.

This rearrangement joins TRBV6-1 to TRBJ1-1; 9 bases map to TRBD1. There are 18 residues in the CDR3. Losses at the gene ends were 4 bases for V and 6 bases for J; bases not matched to a gene: 18. Germline CDR1 MNHNS, CDR2 SASEGT. The CDR3 sequence: CASSGWYTRDRDAPEAFF. The CDR3 DNA reads TGTGCCAGCAGTGGATGGTATACACGGGACAGGGACGCCCCTGAAGCTTTCTTT.

The chain is built from TRBV5-1 and TRBJ2-5, with 11 bases fitting TRBD2. Germline CDR1 is SGHRS and CDR2 is YFSETQ. The CDR3 length is 15 residues. With V trimmed by 0 bases and J by 5 bases, 3 bases remained unmatched. CDR3 loop: CASSLGLAGSETQYF. The CDR3 DNA reads as TGCGCCAGCAGCTTGGGACTAGCGGGATCGGAGACCCAGTACTTC.

This clone was picked up one time. Other DNA sequences of this sample code for an identical CDR3. This chain joins TRBV9 and TRBJ2-7; the match to TRBD2 covers 8 bases. Germline trimming cut 0 bases from V and 2 bases from J; bases unmatched to any gene: 4. Germline values: CDR1 SGDLS, CDR2 YYNGEE. The CDR3 loop spans 15 amino acids. CDR3 in DNA: TGTGCCAGCAGCGTAGCCAGCGGGAGCCCCTACGAGCAGTACTTC. Translation: CASSVASGSPYEQYF.

The gene calls are TRBV19 and TRBJ2-7, with a weak D call TRBD2 (6 bases). CDR3 size: 15 residues. Germline-derived CDR1 and CDR2 are LNHDA and SQIVND (reference sequence). With 9 bases removed from V and 5 bases from J, the gap between germline ends came to 23 bases. The CDR3 protein is CASSEGGNLYHEQYF. CDR3 nucleotide sequence: TGTGCCAGCTCCGAGGGCGGGAACCTCTACCACGAGCAGTACTTC.